These 4 T cell receptor beta chains were all obtained from the same sample, sequenced in a study of T-cell reconstitution after alpha-beta-depleted transplantation in children. This sample's TCRbeta library carried unique molecular identifier barcodes. TCRdb re-analysed the PCR reads in MiXCR, keeping a single row per CDR3 protein. The sample records about 540,000 distinct CDR3 sequences, around 27% being singletons. The sample here was PBMCs, taken before TCRalphabeta/CD19-depleted stem cell transplant. The receptors derive from a boy less than two years old with Wiskott-Aldrich syndrome, due to receive a stem cell transplant.

The chain has TRBV12-3 or TRBV12-4 and TRBJ2-5, with TRBD2 matching over 8 bases. Germline trimming cut 3 bases from V and 5 bases from J; bases unmatched to any gene: 5. CDR3 length: 14 amino acids. CDR3 sequence (DNA): TGTGCCAGCAGTTTTTCGGGAGGGGAGGAGACCCAGTACTTC. It specifies CASSFSGGEETQYF.

In its sample, this clonotype was seen a few times. V gene TRBV27 combines with J gene TRBJ1-2, with D maybe TRBD1 (5 bases). The germline gives CDR1 MNHEY, CDR2 SMNVEV (reference sequence). This CDR3 has 13 residues. The V end lost 2 bases, the J end lost 6 bases, and 10 bases lay between the germline ends. CDR3 DNA sequence: TGTGCCAGCAGTTTAAAAGCCAGGGATGGCTACACCTTC. It yields the protein CASSLKARDGYTF.

This clonotype has just a few counts. V usage is TRBV5-1 and J usage is TRBJ2-5; the D gene could be TRBD1 or TRBD2 (6 bases each). The CDR3 loop spans 14 amino acids. The V gene lost 3 bases and the J gene lost 3 bases, with 12 bases spanning the gap. Germline V lookup: CDR1 SGHRS, CDR2 YFSETQ. The DNA of the CDR3 is TGCGCCAGCAGCTCCCCCGGGGGCGAAGAGACCCAGTACTTC. Protein product: CASSSPGGEETQYF. The whole variable domain, remainder taken from reference TRBV5-1 and TRBJ2-5, is KAGVTQTPRYLIKTRGQQVTLSCSPISGHRSVSWYQQTPGQGLQFLFEYFSETQRNKGNFPGRFSGRQFSNSRSEMNVSTLELGDSALYLCASSSPGGEETQYFGPGTRLLVL.

This clonotype was seen only a few times. V is TRBV6-2 or TRBV6-3 and J is TRBJ2-1; D may match TRBD1 or TRBD2 (6 bases each). Germline V gene sequence: CDR1 MNHEY, CDR2 SVGEGT. The CDR3 is made up of 19 amino acids. Trimming cost V 0 bases and J 2 bases, with 20 bases left between them. Here the CDR3 DNA reads TGTGCCAGCAGTTACTCCCATGGGGGGCGGGAAACGGCCTACAATGAGCAGTTCTTC. It encodes CASSYSHGGRETAYNEQFF.